A single sample is the source of the 32 T cell receptor beta chains below, sequenced in a study of CD8+CD57+ T cells in acquired aplastic anemia. The patients chosen for sequencing had shown expansion of CD8+CD57+ cells (detected by flow cytometry). It was genomic DNA that served as the template for profiling TCR beta VDJ and CDR3. TCRdb called the reads again in MiXCR, with one record for every CDR3 protein. The sample records 150,000 to 170,000 distinct CDR3 sequences, less than 60% being singletons. Material: sorted CD4+, CD8+, or CD8+CD57+ T cells (not recorded which) from PBMCs. The receptors shown here come from a human donor with aplastic anemia.

For this clonotype: A much larger clone is a single base away; this may be a read error. The V gene is TRBV9, the J gene TRBJ1-1, with a weak D call TRBD1 (5 bases). Germline CDR1 and CDR2: SGDLS and YYNGEE. The CDR3 has 15 residues. With 7 bases removed from V and 1 base from J, the gap between germline ends came to 17 bases. The CDR3 DNA reads as TGTGCCAGCGGGGGGATAGGGGATCCGAACACTGAAGCTTTCTTT. This translates into CASGGIGDPNTEAFF. The full variable domain, in which reference TRBV9 and TRBJ1-1 provide the parts outside the CDR3, is DSGVTQTPKHLITATGQRVTLRCSPRSGDLSVYWYQQSLDQGLQFLIQYYNGEERAKGNILERFSAQQFPDLHSELNLSSLELGDSALYFCASGGIGDPNTEAFFGQGTRLTVV.

This chain links TRBV2 with TRBJ1-2, with no clear D. V lost 2 bases, J lost 10 bases, and 8 bases lay in between. Germline lookup yields CDR1 SNHLY and CDR2 FYNNEI. This CDR3 spans 11 amino acids. This CDR3 reads CASSEKAAYTF. CDR3 nucleotides: TGTGCCAGCAGTGAAAAGGCAGCCTACACCTTC.

As regards this clonotype: A read error may account for a junction end that differs from germline. The DNA for the CDR3 is TGTGCCAGCAGTGATCCCGGGACAGGGGGGGGTACTAATTCACCTCTCCACTTT. Translated, it gives CASSDPGTGGGTNSPLHF. The V gene is TRBV25-1, the J gene TRBJ1-6; 11 bases agree with TRBD1. CDR1 MGHDK and CDR2 SYGVNS come from the germline V gene. The CDR3 covers 18 residues.

This chain links TRBV20-1 with TRBJ2-5; maybe TRBD2 (5 bases). The V end lost 5 bases, the J end lost 5 bases, and 18 bases lay between the germline ends. The CDR3 loop spans 14 amino acids. Germline V gene data show CDR1 as DFQATT and CDR2 as SNEGSKA (reference sequence). CDR3 coding DNA: TGCAGTGCTGTGATGGCTAGCCTTACGGAGACCCAGTACTTC. This encodes CSAVMASLTETQYF.

The chain links TRBV20-1 to TRBJ2-7, with 7 nucleotides matching TRBD1. J gave up 1 base and V 7 bases, and 4 bases lay outside the gene matches. The CDR3 contains 12 residues. Germline V CDR1 and CDR2: DFQATT, SNEGSKA (reference sequence). CDR3 nucleotide sequence: TGCAGTGGGACCAGGGGGTCCTACGAGCAGTACTTC. Its protein product is CSGTRGSYEQYF.

This clonotype occurred many times. The chain's CDR3 is CASRASSDSTDTQYF. CDR3 DNA sequence: TGTGCCAGCAGAGCCTCTAGCGACAGCACAGATACGCAGTATTTT. The chain recombines TRBV2 with TRBJ2-3, with D perhaps matching TRBD2 (6 bases). The germline V gene has CDR1 SNHLY and CDR2 FYNNEI. The V and J ends lost 6 bases and 0 bases respectively, with 13 bases between them. The CDR3 covers 15 residues.

The DNA of the CDR3 is TGTGCCAGCAGCCTAGCCGGGACAGGGGGTGACTATGGCTACACCTTC. Amino acid sequence: CASSLAGTGGDYGYTF. The chain has TRBV9 and TRBJ1-2; the match to TRBD1 covers 11 bases. V lost 4 bases and J lost 3; bases outside the gene matches: 8. The CDR3 is made up of 16 amino acids. Per germline, CDR1 SGDLS and CDR2 YYNGEE.

The genes are TRBV29-1 and TRBJ2-7; TRBD1 matches 7 bases. This CDR3 is built from 14 residues. V shed 6 bases and J 2 bases; nucleotides not matched to a gene: 10. In germline, CDR1 is SQVTM, CDR2 ANQGSEA. The CDR3 region has the DNA TGCAGCGTCTCGGTCCGGGACAGCACCTACGAGCAGTACTTC. Its translation is CSVSVRDSTYEQYF.

This chain links TRBV2 with TRBJ2-5; D uncertain. This CDR3 has 14 amino acids. V was trimmed by 4 bases and J by 5 bases, leaving 14 bases between them. Germline V gene data show CDR1 as SNHLY and CDR2 as FYNNEI. The chain's CDR3 is CASSAGTHWETQYF. The CDR3 DNA is TGTGCCAGCAGTGCAGGTACCCATTGGGAGACCCAGTACTTC.

The J gene is TRBJ1-5, the V gene TRBV7-9; D remains ambiguous. V was pared by 1 base and J by 6 bases, with 7 bases between. This CDR3 is 13 amino acids long. Germline CDR1 reads SEHNR; CDR2 reads FQNEAQ (reference sequence). CDR3 sequence: CASSLGQSQPQHF. CDR3 coding DNA: TGTGCCAGCAGCTTAGGCCAGAGTCAGCCCCAGCATTTT.

This clonotype was seen a handful of times. The chain employs TRBV29-1 and TRBJ1-1; no definite D call. The CDR3 is made up of 11 amino acids. CDR1 SQVTM and CDR2 ANQGSEA come from the germline V gene. Trimming took 7 bases from V and 5 from J, leaving 11 bases between them. CDR3 sequence (DNA): TGCAGCGCCCTGGCCTGGACTGAAGCTTTCTTT. It yields the protein CSALAWTEAFF.

The CDR3 DNA follows: TGCAGTGCTAGAGCGGTCGCGGGGGCCCTCCAAGAGACCCAGTACTTC. This gives the protein CSARAVAGALQETQYF. The chain employs TRBV20-1 and TRBJ2-5; possibly TRBD2 for D (7 bases). The CDR3 sequence is 16 residues long. Germline CDR1 is DFQATT and CDR2 is SNEGSKA (reference sequence). V was trimmed by 1 base and J by 1 base, leaving 16 bases between them.

The chain is built from TRBV5-1 and TRBJ2-1, with TRBD1 identical over 9 bases. The trim removed 0 bases at V and 9 bases at J, leaving 7 bases unmatched. The germline gives CDR1 SGHRS, CDR2 YFSETQ. This CDR3 has 15 residues. The CDR3 nucleotides are TGCGCCAGCAGCTTGGTGGTGACAGGGGGATCTGAGCAGTTCTTC. This gives the protein CASSLVVTGGSEQFF.

The V and J genes are TRBV19 and TRBJ1-2; D is ambiguous. The CDR3 runs 15 residues. CDR1 and CDR2 from the germline V gene are LNHDA and SQIVND (reference sequence). The V and J ends lost 0 bases and 1 base respectively, with 9 bases between them. The CDR3 sequence: CASSIDGRRNYGYTF. In nucleotides, the CDR3 is TGTGCCAGTAGTATAGACGGCAGACGTAACTATGGCTACACCTTC.

This chain connects TRBV2 to TRBJ2-5; maybe TRBD1 (5 bases). CDR3 length: 12 amino acids. The ends were cut back, 8 bases at V and 5 bases at J, with 12 bases in the middle. CDR1 is SNHLY, CDR2 FYNNEI, per germline. CDR3 nucleotide sequence: TGTGCCAGCCAGCAGGGTGGCGAGACCCAGTACTTC. It yields the protein CASQQGGETQYF.

Remarks on this clonotype: A much larger clone differs from this one at a single base, so this may be a read error. V and J are TRBV20-1 and TRBJ2-1; possible D gene TRBD1, 5 bases. Trimming removed 1 base from V and 3 bases from J, with 13 bases in between. The germline gives CDR1 DFQATT, CDR2 SNEGSKA (reference sequence). The CDR3 consists of 15 residues. Here the CDR3 reads CSARVSRGNYNEQFF. The CDR3 nucleotides are TGCAGTGCTAGAGTTTCTAGGGGCAACTACAATGAGCAGTTCTTC.

CDR3 in amino acids: CSASVVNSNQPQHF. The DNA for the CDR3 is TGCAGTGCTAGTGTCGTAAATAGCAATCAGCCCCAGCATTTT. The chain has TRBV20-1 and TRBJ1-5; no reliable D call. This CDR3 is 14 amino acids long. Trimming pared 3 bases from V and 0 bases from J, leaving 9 bases between. Per the germline V gene, CDR1 is DFQATT and CDR2 is SNEGSKA (reference sequence).

This chain connects TRBV9 to TRBJ2-1; 10 bases align to TRBD2. Germline CDR1 SGDLS, CDR2 YYNGEE. This CDR3 is built from 17 residues. V gave up 0 bases and J gave up 6 bases; unmatched junction bases: 9. CDR3 DNA: TGTGCCAGCAGCGTAGGGGTAGCGGGGGGTCCCGGCAATGAGCAGTTCTTC. Its translation: CASSVGVAGGPGNEQFF.

The chain couples TRBV15 to TRBJ2-3, with 9 bases lining up with TRBD2. The ends lost 0 bases at V and 5 bases at J; junction bases unmatched: 9. Germline V gives CDR1 LNHNV, CDR2 YYDKDF (reference sequence). The length of the CDR3 is 17 residues. The chain's CDR3 is CATSRDVLAGSVDTQYF. The CDR3 bases are TGTGCCACCAGCAGAGATGTTCTAGCGGGATCCGTAGATACGCAGTATTTT.

The CDR3 DNA sequence: TGTGCCAGCAGCTCTCTCCCGAACACTGAAGCTTTCTTT. It specifies CASSSLPNTEAFF. V and J are TRBV2 and TRBJ1-1, with D uncertain. Germline V gene sequence: CDR1 SNHLY, CDR2 FYNNEI. V lost 6 bases, J lost 1 base, and 9 bases lay in between. The CDR3 loop spans 13 amino acids.

This clonotype was recorded a few times. The J gene is TRBJ2-2, the V gene TRBV25-1; 11 nucleotides align to TRBD1. Germline V gene lookup returns CDR1 MGHDK and CDR2 SYGVNS. Unmatched junction bases numbered 5, after V lost 4 bases and J lost 4 bases. The CDR3 has 16 amino acids. The CDR3 sequence is CASSVGQGAGTGELFF. CDR3 in DNA: TGTGCCAGCAGTGTCGGACAGGGGGCAGGCACCGGGGAGCTGTTTTTT.

In this sample, this clonotype turned up many times. The chain is built from TRBV15 and TRBJ1-3; unclear D gene. Trimming stripped 0 bases from V and 8 bases from J, with 8 bases between. The CDR3 loop spans 13 amino acids. The V gene's germline CDR1 is LNHNV and CDR2 YYDKDF (reference sequence). This CDR3 reads CATSRDPGDTIYF. CDR3 nucleotide sequence: TGTGCCACCAGCAGAGACCCCGGTGACACCATATATTTT.

V gene TRBV2 combines with J gene TRBJ1-1; D ambiguous. The V and J ends lost 7 bases and 4 bases respectively, with 13 bases between them. This CDR3 is built from 13 residues. In germline, CDR1 is SNHLY, CDR2 FYNNEI. This CDR3 reads CASIWQEGTEAFF. The CDR3 bases are TGTGCCAGCATCTGGCAGGAGGGCACTGAAGCTTTCTTT.

Concerning this clonotype: A read error may explain this, as a much larger clone is one base away. It is likely a read error, because the conserved phenylalanine at the end of the CDR3 is missing. The chain combines TRBV28 with TRBJ1-5, with D possibly matching TRBD1 (5 bases). V was shortened by 5 bases and J by 13 bases, with 12 bases between the two germline ends. The germline CDR1 and CDR2 sequences are MDHEN and SYDVKM. The CDR3 contains 11 residues. CDR3 DNA sequence: TGTGCCAGCAGTCCCGGGGGGGGACAGCATCTT. Protein sequence: CASSPGGGQHL.

The V and J genes are TRBV10-3 and TRBJ2-3, with unresolved D. CDR1 and CDR2 from the germline V gene are ENHRY and SYGVKD. The CDR3 totals 13 residues. V lost 3 bases and J 0 bases, leaving 4 bases between the germline ends. The CDR3 sequence: CAISDSSTDTQYF. As DNA, the CDR3 is TGTGCCATCAGTGATTCCAGCACAGATACGCAGTATTTT.

At least ten counts were recorded for this clonotype. This chain joins TRBV2 and TRBJ1-1; a possible D gene is TRBD1 (5 bases). The CDR3 spans 15 residues. Germline V gene lookup returns CDR1 SNHLY and CDR2 FYNNEI. V lost 2 bases, J lost 5 bases, and 15 bases lay in between. The CDR3, as DNA: TGTGCCAGCAGTGAACCTCGGGCAGGGTGGACTGAAGCTTTCTTT. Protein sequence: CASSEPRAGWTEAFF. Full variable domain (remainder filled in from reference TRBV2 and TRBJ1-1): EPEVTQTPSHQVTQMGQEVILRCVPISNHLYFYWYRQILGQKVEFLVSFYNNEISEKSEIFDDQFSVERPDGSNFTLKIRSTKLEDSAMYFCASSEPRAGWTEAFFGQGTRLTVV.

The chain uses TRBV2 and TRBJ2-3; 11 nucleotides match TRBD1. J was trimmed by 4 bases and V by 8 bases; bases with no gene match: 2. Germline CDR1 SNHLY, CDR2 FYNNEI. The CDR3 length is 13 residues. The CDR3 nucleotides read TGTGCCAGCGGACAGGGGGCAGCAGATACGCAGTATTTT. Encoded protein: CASGQGAADTQYF.

This rearrangement joins TRBV20-1 to TRBJ2-3; D gene ambiguous. The CDR3 totals 10 residues. Looked up from germline, CDR1 is DFQATT and CDR2 is SNEGSKA (reference sequence). V lost 3 bases, J lost 6 bases, and 4 bases lay in between. The CDR3 DNA follows: TGCAGTGCTAGGGGTGATACGCAGTATTTT. Its translation: CSARGDTQYF.

J is TRBJ2-3 and V is TRBV24-1, with 8 nucleotides matching TRBD1. The CDR3 extends over 14 amino acids. Trimming removed 9 bases from V and 1 base from J; junction bases left unmatched: 5. Germline loops: CDR1 KGHDR, CDR2 SFDVKD. This chain's CDR3 is CATGETGGTDTQYF. The CDR3 DNA sequence: TGTGCCACCGGGGAGACAGGGGGCACAGATACGCAGTATTTT.

The J gene is TRBJ2-7, the V gene TRBV29-1, with D perhaps TRBD1 or TRBD2 (5 bases each). In germline, CDR1 is SQVTM, CDR2 ANQGSEA. V lost 3 bases and J 2 bases, leaving 11 bases between the germline ends. This CDR3 has 13 amino acids. This CDR3 reads CSVEGTGTYEQYF. The CDR3 DNA reads as TGCAGCGTTGAGGGGACGGGCACCTACGAGCAGTACTTC.

V is TRBV29-1 and J is TRBJ2-7; 14 nucleotides line up with TRBD2. Germline CDR1 reads SQVTM; CDR2 reads ANQGSEA. The CDR3 totals 14 residues. Trimming at V came to 8 bases and at J to 5 bases, leaving 8 bases not matched to a gene. The chain's CDR3 is CSIPGLAGVHEQYF. CDR3 nucleotide sequence: TGCAGCATTCCGGGACTAGCGGGAGTCCACGAGCAGTACTTC.

This clonotype was found a few times. The chain carries TRBV6-1 and TRBJ2-2; D not certain. There are 13 residues in the CDR3. The germline CDR1 and CDR2 sequences are MNHNS and SASEGT. The V end was cut by 8 bases, the J end by 3 bases, with 10 bases between. CDR3 sequence: CASYWTHTGELFF. The DNA for the CDR3 is TGTGCCAGCTACTGGACCCACACCGGGGAGCTGTTTTTT.